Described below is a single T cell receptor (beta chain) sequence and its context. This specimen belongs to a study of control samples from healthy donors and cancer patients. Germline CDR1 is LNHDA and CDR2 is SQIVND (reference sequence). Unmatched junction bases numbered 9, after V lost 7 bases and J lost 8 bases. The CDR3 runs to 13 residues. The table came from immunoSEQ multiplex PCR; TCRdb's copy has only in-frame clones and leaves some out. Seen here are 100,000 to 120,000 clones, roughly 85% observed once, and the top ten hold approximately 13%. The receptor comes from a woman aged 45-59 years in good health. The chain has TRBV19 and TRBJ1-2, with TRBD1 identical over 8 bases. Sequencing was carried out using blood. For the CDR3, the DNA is TGTGCCAGTATGGGAGGACAGGGTCGCGGCTACACCTTC. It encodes CASMGGQGRGYTF. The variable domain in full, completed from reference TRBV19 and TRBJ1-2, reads DGGITQSPKYLFRKEGQNVTLSCEQNLNHDAMYWYRQDPGQGLRLIYYSQIVNDFQKGDIAEGYSVSREKKESFPLTVTSAQKNPTAFYLCASMGGQGRGYTFGSGTRLTVV.